The rows below give T cell receptor beta chains drawn from one sample of a study of blood T cell repertoires in COVID-19. The method was immunoSEQ multiplex PCR; TCRdb's version includes in-frame clones alone and lacks a portion of them. The sample includes roughly 260,000 clones, approximately 89% seen only once; the top ten take under 3%. Sequences were obtained from PBMCs or T cells enriched from blood (not recorded which). Receptor source: a woman in her late teens or twenties who had recovered from COVID-19. CDR3s include the opening cysteine and the closing phenylalanine or tryptophan. A D gene is named only where the DNA matches it firmly.

V gene: TRBV27
D gene: -
CDR3 protein: CASTPGYFHTDTQYF

V gene: TRBV10-3
D gene: -
CDR3 protein: CAISESLVTPVYEQYF

V gene: TRBV10-1
D gene: TRBD1
CDR3 protein: CASSRDSPTNEKLFF

V gene: TRBV5-1
D gene: TRBD2
CDR3 protein: CASSLGLAGVTTQYF

V gene: TRBV29-1
D gene: TRBD1
CDR3 protein: CSVVDRVVSTEAFF

V gene: TRBV5-5
D gene: -
CDR3 protein: CASSLRIGLGGNYGYTF

V gene: TRBV7-2
D gene: TRBD2
CDR3 protein: CASSGGAGNPSYNEQFF

V gene: TRBV18
D gene: -
CDR3 protein: CASSPSGNTGELFF

V gene: TRBV12-5
D gene: TRBD2
CDR3 protein: CASGLRVAGGLIRSTGELFF

V gene: TRBV9
D gene: TRBD1
CDR3 protein: CASSVEGQAGNTIYF

V gene: TRBV12-3/TRBV12-4
D gene: -
CDR3 protein: CASSFGVPGELFF

V gene: TRBV5-1
D gene: TRBD1
CDR3 protein: CASSRGQQRSYEQYF

V gene: TRBV7-2
D gene: -
CDR3 protein: CASRANPEQFF

V gene: TRBV7-2
D gene: TRBD1
CDR3 protein: CASSPRTGGNEQYF

V gene: TRBV19
D gene: -
CDR3 protein: CASSTRWQGSYGYTF

V gene: TRBV3-1/TRBV3-2
D gene: TRBD2
CDR3 protein: CASSQYGSSGGAETSYNEQFF

V gene: TRBV2
D gene: -
CDR3 protein: CASSEPGHRSGNTIYF

V gene: TRBV7-8
D gene: -
CDR3 protein: CASSPHRGTASGANVLTF

V gene: TRBV19
D gene: TRBD1
CDR3 protein: CASSPQGARMDDYGYTF

V gene: TRBV30
D gene: TRBD2
CDR3 protein: CAWSATSGLAGNEQYF

V gene: TRBV2
D gene: -
CDR3 protein: CASSEYRRENTEAFF

V gene: TRBV3-1/TRBV3-2
D gene: TRBD2
CDR3 protein: CASSRSSGGIVGELFF

V gene: TRBV19
D gene: -
CDR3 protein: CASSIAAGTSYEQYF

V gene: TRBV10-1
D gene: -
CDR3 protein: CASSTGKTDTQYF

V gene: TRBV5-4
D gene: TRBD2
CDR3 protein: CASSLASGVEQYF